This T cell receptor beta chain emerged from a study of T cell changes during pregnancy in multiple sclerosis. Only in-frame clones appear in the TCRdb table, and some are missing; sequencing was by immunoSEQ multiplex PCR. The sample lists just under 40,000 clones; over 75% were seen once. This CDR3 region has 15 residues. Looked up from germline, CDR1 is SGHRS and CDR2 is YFSETQ. The V and J ends lost 5 bases and 0 bases respectively, with 14 bases between them. The sequence came from a female donor in good health, enrolled as a control in a pregnancy study. The V gene is TRBV5-1, the J gene TRBJ2-5, with D perhaps TRBD2 (6 bases). This material consisted of CD4+ T cells from peripheral blood mononuclear cells, taken in the first trimester of pregnancy. The chain's CDR3 is CASSPGTLYQETQYF. The CDR3 DNA reads as TGCGCCAGCAGTCCCGGGACTCTGTACCAAGAGACCCAGTACTTC.